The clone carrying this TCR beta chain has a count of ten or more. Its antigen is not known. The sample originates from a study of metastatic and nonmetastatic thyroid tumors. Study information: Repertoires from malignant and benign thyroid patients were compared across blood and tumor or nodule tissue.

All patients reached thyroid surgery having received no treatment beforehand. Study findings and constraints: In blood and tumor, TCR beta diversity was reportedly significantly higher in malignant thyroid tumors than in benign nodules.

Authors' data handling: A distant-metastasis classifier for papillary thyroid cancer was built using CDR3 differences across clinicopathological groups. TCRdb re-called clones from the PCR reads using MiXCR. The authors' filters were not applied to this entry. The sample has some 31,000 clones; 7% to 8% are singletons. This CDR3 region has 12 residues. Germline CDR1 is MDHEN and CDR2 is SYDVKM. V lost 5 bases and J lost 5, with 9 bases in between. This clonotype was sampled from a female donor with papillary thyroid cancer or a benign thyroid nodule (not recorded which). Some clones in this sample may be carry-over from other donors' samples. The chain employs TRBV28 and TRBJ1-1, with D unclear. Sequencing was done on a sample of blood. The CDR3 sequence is CASSPRWTEAFF. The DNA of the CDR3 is TGTGCCAGCAGTCCGAGGTGGACTGAAGCTTTCTTT.